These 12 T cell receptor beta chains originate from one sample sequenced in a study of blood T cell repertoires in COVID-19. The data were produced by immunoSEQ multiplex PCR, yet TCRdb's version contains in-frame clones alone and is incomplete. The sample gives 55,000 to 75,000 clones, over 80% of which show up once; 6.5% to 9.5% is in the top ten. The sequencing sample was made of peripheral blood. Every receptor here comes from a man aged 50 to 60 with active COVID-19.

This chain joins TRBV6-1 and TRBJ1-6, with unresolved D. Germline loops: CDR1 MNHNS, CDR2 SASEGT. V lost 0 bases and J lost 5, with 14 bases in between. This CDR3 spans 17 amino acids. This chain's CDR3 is CASSEAVYDGDNSPLHF. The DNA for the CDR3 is TGTGCCAGCAGTGAAGCAGTATATGACGGAGATAATTCACCCCTCCACTTT.

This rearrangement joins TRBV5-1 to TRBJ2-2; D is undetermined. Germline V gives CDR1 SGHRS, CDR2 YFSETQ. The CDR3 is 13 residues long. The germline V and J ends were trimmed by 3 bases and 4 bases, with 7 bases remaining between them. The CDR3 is CASSYDTTGELFF. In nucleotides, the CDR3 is TGCGCCAGCAGCTATGACACCACCGGGGAGCTGTTTTTT.

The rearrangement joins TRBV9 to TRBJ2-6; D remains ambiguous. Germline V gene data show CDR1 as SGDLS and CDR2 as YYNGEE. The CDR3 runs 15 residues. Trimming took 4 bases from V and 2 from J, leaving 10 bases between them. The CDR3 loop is CASSPRSAGANVLTF. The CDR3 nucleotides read TGTGCCAGCAGCCCCCGATCAGCTGGGGCCAACGTCCTGACTTTC. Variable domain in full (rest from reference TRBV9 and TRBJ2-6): DSGVTQTPKHLITATGQRVTLRCSPRSGDLSVYWYQQSLDQGLQFLIQYYNGEERAKGNILERFSAQQFPDLHSELNLSSLELGDSALYFCASSPRSAGANVLTFGAGSRLTVL.

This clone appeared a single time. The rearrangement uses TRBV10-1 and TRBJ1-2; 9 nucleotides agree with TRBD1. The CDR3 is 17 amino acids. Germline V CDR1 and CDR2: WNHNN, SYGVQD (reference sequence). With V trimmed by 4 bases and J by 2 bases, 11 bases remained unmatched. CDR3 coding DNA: TGCGCCAGCAGTGGCGGGACAGGGTCCTTTGGGAACTATGGCTACACCTTC. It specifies CASSGGTGSFGNYGYTF.

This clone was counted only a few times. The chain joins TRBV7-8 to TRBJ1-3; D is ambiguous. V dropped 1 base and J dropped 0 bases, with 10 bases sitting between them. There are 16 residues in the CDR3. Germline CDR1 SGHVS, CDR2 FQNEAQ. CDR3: CASSLGASFSGNTIYF. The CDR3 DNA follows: TGTGCCAGCAGCTTAGGGGCGAGTTTCTCTGGAAACACCATATATTTT.

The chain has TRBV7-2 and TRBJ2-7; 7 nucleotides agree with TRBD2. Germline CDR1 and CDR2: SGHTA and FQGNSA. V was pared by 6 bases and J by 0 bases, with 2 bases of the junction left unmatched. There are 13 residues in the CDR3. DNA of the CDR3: TGTGCCAGCAGGCTAGCGGACTCCTACGAGCAGTACTTC. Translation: CASRLADSYEQYF.

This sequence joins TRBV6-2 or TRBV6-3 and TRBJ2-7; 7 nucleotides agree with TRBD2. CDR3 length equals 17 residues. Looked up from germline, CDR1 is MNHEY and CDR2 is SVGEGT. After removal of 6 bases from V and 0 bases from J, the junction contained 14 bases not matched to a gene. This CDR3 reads CASSPRFSSGDSYEQYF. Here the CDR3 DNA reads TGTGCCAGCAGCCCGAGGTTCTCCAGCGGGGACTCCTACGAGCAGTACTTC.

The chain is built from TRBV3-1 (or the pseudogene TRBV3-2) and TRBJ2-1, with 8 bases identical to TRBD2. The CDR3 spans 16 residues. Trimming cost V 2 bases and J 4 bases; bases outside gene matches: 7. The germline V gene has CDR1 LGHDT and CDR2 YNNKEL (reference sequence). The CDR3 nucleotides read TGTGCCAGCAGCCAAAAGAGCGGGGGCCGGTACAATGAGCAGTTCTTC. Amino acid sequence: CASSQKSGGRYNEQFF.

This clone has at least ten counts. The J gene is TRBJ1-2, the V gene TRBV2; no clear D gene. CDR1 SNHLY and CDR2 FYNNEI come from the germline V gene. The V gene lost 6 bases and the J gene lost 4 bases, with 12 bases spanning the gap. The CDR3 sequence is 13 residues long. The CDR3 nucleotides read TGTGCCAGCAGGGAGGGTATCGGCTATGGCTACACCTTC. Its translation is CASREGIGYGYTF.

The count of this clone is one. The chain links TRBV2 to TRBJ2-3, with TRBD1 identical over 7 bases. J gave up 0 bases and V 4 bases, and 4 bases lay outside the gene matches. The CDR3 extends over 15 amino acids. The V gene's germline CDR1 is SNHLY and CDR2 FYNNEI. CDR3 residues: CASSGGTASTDTQYF. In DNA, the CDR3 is TGTGCCAGCAGTGGGGGGACAGCTAGCACAGATACGCAGTATTTT.

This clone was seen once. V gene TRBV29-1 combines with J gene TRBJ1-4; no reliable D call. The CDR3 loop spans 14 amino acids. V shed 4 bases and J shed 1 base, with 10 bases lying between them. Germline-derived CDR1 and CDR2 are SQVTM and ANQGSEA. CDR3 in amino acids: CSVGPAGTNEKLFF. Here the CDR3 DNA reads TGCAGCGTTGGGCCGGCAGGAACTAATGAAAAACTGTTTTTT. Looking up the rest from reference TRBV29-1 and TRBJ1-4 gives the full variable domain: SAVISQKPSRDICQRGTSLTIQCQVDSQVTMMFWYRQQPGQSLTLIATANQGSEATYESGFVIDKFPISRPNLTFSTLTVSNMSPEDSSIYLCSVGPAGTNEKLFFGSGTQLSVL.

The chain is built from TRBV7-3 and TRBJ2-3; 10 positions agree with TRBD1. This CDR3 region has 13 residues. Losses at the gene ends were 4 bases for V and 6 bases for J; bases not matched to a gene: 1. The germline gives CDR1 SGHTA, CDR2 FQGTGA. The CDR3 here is CASSSGQGDTQYF. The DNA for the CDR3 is TGTGCCAGCAGCTCGGGACAGGGGGATACGCAGTATTTT.